What follows are 29 T cell receptor beta chains derived from one specimen sequenced in a study of technical replicates of blood from several donors. The table came from immunoSEQ multiplex PCR; TCRdb's copy has only in-frame clones and leaves some out. The profile shows 67,000 or so clones, roughly 92% of them singletons. The sample comprised T cells isolated from PBMCs. These receptors were taken from a human donor in good health.

The J gene is TRBJ2-1, the V gene TRBV7-2; weak D call: TRBD2 (7 bases). Trimming cost V 2 bases and J 15 bases, with 17 bases left between them. In germline, CDR1 is SGHTA, CDR2 FQGNSA. The CDR3 runs 13 residues. In DNA, the CDR3 is TGTGCCAGCAGCTTACACCTAAACAGGGAGGGGTTCTTC. It encodes CASSLHLNREGFF.

The chain has TRBV28 and TRBJ1-3; no reliable D call. Per germline, CDR1 MDHEN and CDR2 SYDVKM. CDR3 length: 17 residues. Trimming left V 4 bases short and J 2 bases short, with 18 bases between. The CDR3 DNA reads as TGTGCCAGCAGTTCCTTCCCCCCTGAGGGCCCTGGAAACACCATATATTTT. Its protein product is CASSSFPPEGPGNTIYF.

This clone was counted a single time. The chain joins TRBV27 to TRBJ2-7; 7 bases agree with TRBD1. Trimming removed 3 bases from V and 1 base from J; junction bases left unmatched: 3. Germline V lookup: CDR1 MNHEY, CDR2 SMNVEV (reference sequence). There are 14 residues in the CDR3. The CDR3 reads CASSFQDRSYEQYF. CDR3 coding DNA: TGTGCCAGCAGTTTTCAGGACAGGTCCTACGAGCAGTACTTC.

The J gene is TRBJ1-2, the V gene TRBV5-1; 7 nucleotides align to TRBD1. From germline, CDR1 is SGHRS and CDR2 YFSETQ. V was clipped by 0 bases and J by 8 bases; unmatched bases: 13. The CDR3 runs to 16 residues. The CDR3 DNA sequence: TGCGCCAGCAGCTTGGGAGACAGGGCAACGATCGGGGGCTACACCTTC. This sequence encodes CASSLGDRATIGGYTF.

V gene TRBV5-6 combines with J gene TRBJ1-5; D gene unclear. Germline V gives CDR1 SGHDT, CDR2 YYEEEE. Trimming shortened V by 4 bases and J by 0 bases, and 11 bases separated the two germline ends. The CDR3 runs to 15 residues. The CDR3 DNA sequence: TGTGCCAGCAGCCTGGGAGGATCTAGCAATCAGCCCCAGCATTTT. Protein: CASSLGGSSNQPQHF.

V is TRBV5-8 and J is TRBJ2-5, with D possibly matching TRBD1 (5 bases). Germline V gene lookup returns CDR1 SGHTS and CDR2 YDEGEE. CDR3 length: 15 amino acids. V lost 0 bases and J lost 0, with 9 bases in between. The CDR3 nucleotides read TGTGCCAGCAGCTTGGCCTCAGGGCACCAAGAGACCCAGTACTTC. This sequence encodes CASSLASGHQETQYF. Based on the CDR3 plus reference TRBV5-8 and TRBJ2-5, the full variable domain is EAGVTQSPTHLIKTRGQQATLRCSPISGHTSVYWYQQALGLGLQFLLWYDEGEERNRGNFPPRFSGRQFPNYSSELNVNALELEDSALYLCASSLASGHQETQYFGPGTRLLVL.

The V gene is TRBV9, the J gene TRBJ2-6; 10 bases line up with TRBD1. The CDR3 covers 18 residues. J gave up 0 bases and V 2 bases, and 5 bases lay outside the gene matches. The germline V gene encodes CDR1 SGDLS and CDR2 YYNGEE. CDR3 bases: TGTGCCAGCAGCGTCCGGACAGGGGGATTCTCTGGGGCCAACGTCCTGACTTTC. Amino acids: CASSVRTGGFSGANVLTF.

The chain recombines TRBV6-1 with TRBJ1-5, with TRBD1 as a possible D gene (6 bases). The CDR3 has 14 residues. Germline loops: CDR1 MNHNS, CDR2 SASEGT. The V and J ends lost 6 bases and 3 bases respectively, with 12 bases between them. DNA for the CDR3: TGTGCCAGCAGACTACAGGGTTTCAATCAGCCCCAGCATTTT. The encoded protein is CASRLQGFNQPQHF.

This chain links TRBV6-5 with TRBJ2-7, with D tentatively TRBD2 (6 bases). The CDR3 loop spans 13 amino acids. V dropped 10 bases and J dropped 4 bases, with 17 bases sitting between them. Germline CDR1 reads MNHEY; CDR2 reads SVGAGI. This CDR3 reads CAIGGTVKYEQYF. CDR3 in DNA: TGTGCCATCGGAGGGACGGTGAAGTACGAGCAGTACTTC.

The chain couples TRBV6-5 to TRBJ2-7, with 9 positions matching TRBD1. V dropped 0 bases and J dropped 4; count of bases not matched to a gene: 4. CDR3 size: 15 residues. The germline V gene encodes CDR1 MNHEY and CDR2 SVGAGI. This CDR3 reads CASSYSGTGTYEQYF. The CDR3 bases are TGTGCCAGCAGTTACTCCGGGACAGGGACTTACGAGCAGTACTTC.

This chain links TRBV18 with TRBJ1-3; a weak D match, TRBD1 (5 bases). In germline, CDR1 is KGHSH, CDR2 LQKENI. The CDR3 spans 17 residues. Trimming removed 3 bases from V and 0 bases from J, with 15 bases in between. CDR3 region: CASSPNLSGYSGNTIYF. Here the CDR3 DNA reads TGTGCCAGCTCACCGAATCTCTCAGGGTACTCTGGAAACACCATATATTTT.

This sequence joins TRBV27 and TRBJ1-2, with 8 bases that match TRBD1. There are 14 residues in the CDR3. V shed 4 bases, J shed 4 bases, and the junction held 5 bases outside the gene matches. Germline CDR1 and CDR2: MNHEY and SMNVEV (reference sequence). The CDR3 here is CASSSRDRIYGYTF. The CDR3 DNA follows: TGTGCCAGCAGTTCCCGGGACAGGATCTATGGCTACACCTTC.

This clone has just one count. The chain carries TRBV10-3 and TRBJ1-2; 9 bases fit TRBD1. Germline CDR1 is ENHRY and CDR2 is SYGVKD. V lost 9 bases, J lost 8 bases, and 13 bases stayed unmatched. The CDR3 length is 14 residues. The CDR3 DNA is TGTGCCATAGCCTGGGACAGGGAGACTGAAGGCTACACCTTC. Protein sequence: CAIAWDRETEGYTF.

The chain carries TRBV18 and TRBJ2-7; D is undetermined. V was shortened by 3 bases and J by 6 bases, with 12 bases between the two germline ends. The CDR3 extends over 13 amino acids. Germline CDR1 reads KGHSH; CDR2 reads LQKENI. This CDR3 is CASSPQLQTEQYF. CDR3 sequence (DNA): TGTGCCAGCTCACCGCAGTTACAGACCGAGCAGTACTTC. Full variable domain (outside the CDR3, taken from reference TRBV18 and TRBJ2-7): NAGVMQNPRHLVRRRGQEARLRCSPMKGHSHVYWYRQLPEEGLKFMVYLQKENIIDESGMPKERFSAEFPKEGPSILRIQQVVRGDSAAYFCASSPQLQTEQYFGPGTRLTVT.

This clone was counted between two and nine times. The CDR3 reads CASSLDRPMNTEAFF. The CDR3 region has the DNA TGTGCCAGCAGTTTAGACAGGCCGATGAACACTGAAGCTTTCTTT. The chain carries TRBV28 and TRBJ1-1; perhaps TRBD1 as D (6 bases). From germline, CDR1 is MDHEN and CDR2 SYDVKM. Deletions cut 2 bases from V and 0 bases from J, with 10 bases between. The CDR3 is 15 residues long.

V is TRBV5-1 and J is TRBJ2-2, with D hard to call. Germline V gene lookup returns CDR1 SGHRS and CDR2 YFSETQ. The V end was cut by 5 bases, the J end by 0 bases, with 11 bases between. This CDR3 is 15 amino acids long. As DNA, the CDR3 is TGCGCCAGCAGTTATGACAACGCGAACACCGGGGAGCTGTTTTTT. Encoded protein: CASSYDNANTGELFF.

CDR3 residues: CASSQDRYEQYF. The CDR3 coding sequence is TGCGCCAGCAGCCAAGACAGGTACGAGCAGTACTTC. The chain links TRBV4-1 to TRBJ2-7; D is unclear. Germline assignment: CDR1 MGHRA and CDR2 YSYEKL. The CDR3 spans 12 residues. Trimming removed 0 bases at V and 4 bases at J, with 4 bases between.

This rearrangement joins TRBV5-1 to TRBJ2-3; 9 positions agree with TRBD2. Germline V gene sequence: CDR1 SGHRS, CDR2 YFSETQ. V lost 0 bases to trimming and J lost 6 bases; unmatched junction nucleotides: 5. There are 15 residues in the CDR3. For the CDR3, the DNA is TGCGCCAGCAGCTTGGCCCCTAGCGGGACGGATACGCAGTATTTT. Translated, it gives CASSLAPSGTDTQYF. Variable domain in full (rest from reference TRBV5-1 and TRBJ2-3): KAGVTQTPRYLIKTRGQQVTLSCSPISGHRSVSWYQQTPGQGLQFLFEYFSETQRNKGNFPGRFSGRQFSNSRSEMNVSTLELGDSALYLCASSLAPSGTDTQYFGPGTRLTVL.

The V and J genes are TRBV6-1 and TRBJ2-7; TRBD2 matches 8 bases. Trimming took 4 bases from V and 2 from J; bases not matched to a gene: 4. The length of the CDR3 is 14 residues. CDR1 and CDR2 (germline): MNHNS, SASEGT. CDR3 in DNA: TGTGCCAGCAGTGCACTAGCGGCCACCTACGAGCAGTACTTC. Its protein product is CASSALAATYEQYF.

The gene calls are TRBV7-8 and TRBJ2-7; D not certain. The V gene's germline CDR1 is SGHVS and CDR2 FQNEAQ. V shed 5 bases and J shed 2 bases, with 16 bases lying between them. This CDR3 spans 15 amino acids. The CDR3 reads CASSPREYRPYEQYF. The CDR3, as DNA: TGTGCCAGCAGCCCCCGCGAGTACCGCCCCTACGAGCAGTACTTC.

DNA for the CDR3: TGTGCCAGCAGCAATAGCGGAAGCCCCTACAATGAGCAGTTCTTC. Translated: CASSNSGSPYNEQFF. V gene TRBV2 combines with J gene TRBJ2-1, with D possibly matching TRBD2 (6 bases). Trimming took 6 bases from V and 2 from J, leaving 14 bases between them. Germline lookup yields CDR1 SNHLY and CDR2 FYNNEI. The CDR3 sequence is 15 residues long.

The rearrangement joins TRBV5-1 to TRBJ2-6; D may be TRBD1 (5 bases). V lost 0 bases, J lost 4 bases, and 8 bases lay in between. CDR1 and CDR2 from the germline V gene are SGHRS and YFSETQ. The CDR3 has 15 residues. In DNA, the CDR3 is TGCGCCAGCAGCTTGGGCAGGGTCGGGGCCAACGTCCTGACTTTC. Translation gives CASSLGRVGANVLTF.

The chain combines TRBV4-3 with TRBJ2-3; D is undetermined. CDR3 length equals 15 residues. V lost 0 bases, J lost 0 bases, and 7 bases lay in between. Germline V gene sequence: CDR1 LGHNA, CDR2 YSLEER. As DNA, the CDR3 is TGCGCCAGCAGCCAAGATAGTACTAGCACAGATACGCAGTATTTT. Residues: CASSQDSTSTDTQYF.

Only one count was recorded for this clone. This chain connects TRBV6-1 to TRBJ1-3, with a weak D call TRBD1 (5 bases). The CDR3 extends over 14 amino acids. The ends were cut back, 6 bases at V and 0 bases at J, with 9 bases in the middle. Germline lookup yields CDR1 MNHNS and CDR2 SASEGT. Written as DNA, the CDR3 is TGTGCCAGCAGGCCAGGGCACTCTGGAAACACCATATATTTT. Translation: CASRPGHSGNTIYF.

A few counts support this clone. The rearrangement uses TRBV19 and TRBJ2-7; 8 bases are shared with TRBD1. CDR1 is LNHDA and CDR2 is SQIVND in the germline V gene (reference sequence). Trimming cost V 2 bases and J 0 bases; bases outside gene matches: 3. This CDR3 is 15 amino acids long. The CDR3 DNA follows: TGTGCCAGTAGTATAAAGGGGACAGGCTCCTACGAGCAGTACTTC. Translated, it gives CASSIKGTGSYEQYF.

The rearrangement joins TRBV6-5 to TRBJ1-1; TRBD1 might be the D (6 bases). The V gene's germline CDR1 is MNHEY and CDR2 SVGAGI. The CDR3 spans 15 residues. With 6 bases removed from V and 0 bases from J, the gap between germline ends came to 14 bases. CDR3 coding DNA: TGTGCCAGCAGCCATAGACAGGTTTTGAACACTGAAGCTTTCTTT. Amino acids: CASSHRQVLNTEAFF.

The V gene is TRBV2, the J gene TRBJ2-7, with TRBD2 matching over 8 bases. Germline V gene data show CDR1 as SNHLY and CDR2 as FYNNEI. The CDR3 covers 18 residues. The V segment lost 8 bases and the J segment 6 bases; nucleotides outside the gene matches: 24. This CDR3 reads CASLGRSGRGRGQTEQYF. CDR3 DNA: TGTGCCAGCCTTGGCCGGAGCGGGAGAGGGAGGGGCCAGACCGAGCAGTACTTC. Combining the CDR3 with reference TRBV2 and TRBJ2-7 gives the whole variable domain EPEVTQTPSHQVTQMGQEVILRCVPISNHLYFYWYRQILGQKVEFLVSFYNNEISEKSEIFDDQFSVERPDGSNFTLKIRSTKLEDSAMYFCASLGRSGRGRGQTEQYFGPGTRLTVT.

The chain has TRBV6-5 and TRBJ1-1; no reliable D call. V was trimmed by 0 bases and J by 1 base, leaving 6 bases between them. Germline V gene lookup returns CDR1 MNHEY and CDR2 SVGAGI. The length of the CDR3 is 14 residues. The CDR3 loop reads CASSYSPGNTEAFF. The CDR3 DNA reads as TGTGCCAGCAGTTACTCGCCAGGGAACACTGAAGCTTTCTTT.

This clone was seen just once. This sequence joins TRBV9 and TRBJ1-4; D uncertain. The CDR3 is 14 residues long. CDR1 SGDLS and CDR2 YYNGEE come from the germline V gene. Trimming stripped 4 bases from V and 12 bases from J, with 19 bases between. The CDR3 nucleotides are TGTGCCAGCAGCTCAGACGGGATGCCGGGAGAACTGTTTTTT. Translating it yields CASSSDGMPGELFF.